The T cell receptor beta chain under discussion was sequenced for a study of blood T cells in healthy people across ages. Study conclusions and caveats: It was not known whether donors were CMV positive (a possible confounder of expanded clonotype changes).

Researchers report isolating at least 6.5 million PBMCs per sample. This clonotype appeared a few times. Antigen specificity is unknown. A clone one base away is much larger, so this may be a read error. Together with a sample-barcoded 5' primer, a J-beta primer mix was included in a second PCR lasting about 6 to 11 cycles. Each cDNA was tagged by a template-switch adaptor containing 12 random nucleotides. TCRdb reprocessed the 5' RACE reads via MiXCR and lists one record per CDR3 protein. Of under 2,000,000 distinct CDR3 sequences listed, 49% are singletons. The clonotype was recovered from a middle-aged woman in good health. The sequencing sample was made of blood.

CDR3 region: CASSLESNRPQHF. The CDR3 DNA reads TGTGCCAGCAGTTTGGAGAGCAATCGGCCCCAGCATTTT. The chain carries TRBV12-3 or TRBV12-4 and TRBJ1-5; the D is unclear. The CDR3 is 13 amino acids.